This T cell receptor (beta chain) came from a study of beta chain features in type 1 diabetes. Study-wide results and caveats: It was among patients, rather than healthy donors, that naive, central memory and Treg TCRB repertoires appeared more similar. Type 1 diabetes patients showed a moderate but significant shortening of TCRB CDR3s in all four CD4+ subsets.

Germline V gene data show CDR1 as MNHNY and CDR2 as SVGAGI (reference sequence). This CDR3 has 11 residues. V was trimmed by 6 bases and J by 10 bases, leaving 10 bases between them. This clone was counted between two and nine times. No antigen is known for it. Expressed TCRB transcripts got sequenced, as all isolated RNA was reverse transcribed. Generated by immunoSEQ multiplex PCR, the TCRdb table keeps only in-frame clones and is missing some. The table lists roughly 230,000 clones, roughly 10% of them singletons, with more than 0.015% in the top ten. The source material was naive CD4+ T cells from blood. The rearrangement uses TRBV6-6 and TRBJ2-1; a weak D match, TRBD1 (5 bases). This TCR was sampled from a man aged 30-40 years with type 1 diabetes. This CDR3 is CASSRDIEQFF. CDR3 bases: TGTGCCAGCAGCAGGGATATAGAGCAGTTCTTC.